This T cell receptor (beta chain) originates from a study of control samples from healthy donors and cancer patients (dated by TCRdb to the early 2020s). A remark on this clone: Its antigen specificity is not known. Base qualities were left out, and no much larger clone turns up one base away.

Libraries were prepared through the immunoSEQ multiplex PCR assay. Entries here come from immuneACCESS through TCRdb and include only in-frame sequences with V and J called. Some clones fail to appear in such tables; in the studies checked, an unresolved V gene covers under half of the shortfall, and the cause of the remainder is unknown. This sample gives about 160,000 clones in total; approximately 94% of them show up just once. The ten largest make up 11% to 15% of the sample. The CDR3 sequence holds 14 residues, the cysteine and phenylalanine included. Of the read, only the CDR3 DNA is kept; its 42 bases are in frame from base 1. CDR1 and CDR2 were assigned from the germline V gene as MGHDK and SYGVNS. Relative to germline, V is 2 bases shorter and J is 2 bases shorter, with 9 bases between their ends.

The chain was built from TRBV25-1 and TRBJ1-2; a confident D gene designation cannot be given. This TCR was sampled from a man aged 60 to 75 with colorectal cancer. The sample was PBMCs. CDR3 reads: CASSEGEGNYGYTF. The nucleotide sequence is given as TGTGCCAGCAGTGAAGGGGAGGGAAACTATGGCTACACCTTC.